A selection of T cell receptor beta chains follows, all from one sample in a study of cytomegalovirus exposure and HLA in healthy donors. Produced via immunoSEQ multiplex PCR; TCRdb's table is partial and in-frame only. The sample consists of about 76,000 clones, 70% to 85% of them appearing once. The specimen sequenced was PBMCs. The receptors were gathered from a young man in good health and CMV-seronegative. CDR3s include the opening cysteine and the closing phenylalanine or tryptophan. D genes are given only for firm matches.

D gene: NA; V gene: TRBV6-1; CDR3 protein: CASSEGSGNSEKLFF
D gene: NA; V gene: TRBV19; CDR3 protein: CASSVTYSNQPQHF
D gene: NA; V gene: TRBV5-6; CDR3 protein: CASSLLQVPGYTF
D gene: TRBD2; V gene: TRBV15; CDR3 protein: CATSGPYHLAGVSYEQYF
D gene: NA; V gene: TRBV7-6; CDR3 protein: CASSFGLYSRSGNTIYF
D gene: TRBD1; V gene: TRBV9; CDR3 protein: CASSPGQGRYNEQFF
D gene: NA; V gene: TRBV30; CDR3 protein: CAWIGGAPGRTF
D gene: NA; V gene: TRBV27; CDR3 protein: CASSSRGSNQPQHF
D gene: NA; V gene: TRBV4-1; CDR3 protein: CASSQTGLQGSRQQPQHF
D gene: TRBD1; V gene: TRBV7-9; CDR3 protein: CASSLGDRYTEAFF
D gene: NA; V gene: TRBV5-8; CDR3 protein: CASSPLGNTIYF
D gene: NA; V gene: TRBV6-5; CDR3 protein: CASSWLASEQTQYF
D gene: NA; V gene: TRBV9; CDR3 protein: CASSVRGANYGYTF
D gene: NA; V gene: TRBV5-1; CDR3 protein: CASSLMTEDTQYF
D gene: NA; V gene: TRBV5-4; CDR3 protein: CASSPGGRNGVGELFF
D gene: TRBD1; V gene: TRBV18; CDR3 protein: CASSPQTGGDLNTEAFF
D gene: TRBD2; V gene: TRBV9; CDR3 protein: CASSVGASGATGELFF
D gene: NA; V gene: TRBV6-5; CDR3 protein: CASSYALATTYNEQFF
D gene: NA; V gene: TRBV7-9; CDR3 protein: CASSDRVVRGTEAFF
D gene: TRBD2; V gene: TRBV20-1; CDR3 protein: CSAGGYYEQYF
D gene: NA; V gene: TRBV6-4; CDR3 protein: CASSQNGGNNSPLHF
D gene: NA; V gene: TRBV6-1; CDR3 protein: CASSEAGGSNEQYF
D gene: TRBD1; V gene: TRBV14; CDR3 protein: CASSTGAGKGTEAFF
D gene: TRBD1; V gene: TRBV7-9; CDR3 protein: CASSPGTGASNYGYTF
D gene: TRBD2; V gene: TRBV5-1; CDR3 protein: CASSSMGGTSSYEQYF
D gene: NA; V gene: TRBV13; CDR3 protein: CASSFRGNEKLFF
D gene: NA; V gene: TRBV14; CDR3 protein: CASSQAFGLGNYGYTF
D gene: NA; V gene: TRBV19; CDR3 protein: CASNWANREGFYGYTF
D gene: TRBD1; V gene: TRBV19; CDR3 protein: CASSRDRVGGTGELFF
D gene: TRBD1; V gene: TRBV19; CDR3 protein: CASSTLTGGKEKLFF
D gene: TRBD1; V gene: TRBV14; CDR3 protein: CASSPGGYGNEQYF
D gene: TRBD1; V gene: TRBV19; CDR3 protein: CASNAPGRGRFEGELFF
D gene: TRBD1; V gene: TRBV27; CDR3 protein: CASRTGESGELFF
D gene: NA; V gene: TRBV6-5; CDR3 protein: CASGRREQYF
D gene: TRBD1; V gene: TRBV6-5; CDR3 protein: CASSQDRGGGELFF
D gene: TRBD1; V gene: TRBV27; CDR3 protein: CASSDRANEQYF
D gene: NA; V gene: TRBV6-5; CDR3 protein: CASSPERLKYHEQYF
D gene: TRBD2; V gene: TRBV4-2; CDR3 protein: CASSPGTSGSTTSYNEQFF
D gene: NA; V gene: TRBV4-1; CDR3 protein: CASSQGVGGQGNTIYF
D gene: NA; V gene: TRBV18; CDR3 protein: CASSPGRESPLHF
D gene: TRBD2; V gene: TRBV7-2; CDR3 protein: CASSSYRTSGETQYF
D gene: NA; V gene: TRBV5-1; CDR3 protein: CASSPSGDIQYF
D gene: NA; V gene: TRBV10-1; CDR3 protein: CASSASGEKLFF
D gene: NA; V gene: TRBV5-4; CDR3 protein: CATKGYSNEKLFF
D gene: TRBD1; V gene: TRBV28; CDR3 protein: CASNVDRDQPQHF
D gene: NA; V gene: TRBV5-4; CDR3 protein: CASSLDTGKGGGYTF
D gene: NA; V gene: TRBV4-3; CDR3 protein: CASSRSPRSGSYEQYF
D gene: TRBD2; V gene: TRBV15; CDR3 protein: CATSSYLTGGQSETQYF
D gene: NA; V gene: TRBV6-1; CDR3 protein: CASSELGGGYNQPQHF
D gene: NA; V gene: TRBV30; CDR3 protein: CASSAGSRRNEKLFF
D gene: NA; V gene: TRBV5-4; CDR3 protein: CASRNSSYEQYF
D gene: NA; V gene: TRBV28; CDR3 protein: CASRWDTSEQFF
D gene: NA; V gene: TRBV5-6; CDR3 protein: CASSSNRLGVTEAFF
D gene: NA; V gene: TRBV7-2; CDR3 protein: CASSLSRSQETQYF
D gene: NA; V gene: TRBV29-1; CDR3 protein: CSVGEGGNSNQPQHF
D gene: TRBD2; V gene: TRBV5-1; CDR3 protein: CASSLRAGGGYNEQFF
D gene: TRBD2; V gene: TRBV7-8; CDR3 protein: CASSLGAGAYEQYF
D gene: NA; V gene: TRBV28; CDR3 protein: CASSADRLYGYTF
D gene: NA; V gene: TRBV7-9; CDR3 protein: CASGSGRAGDEQYF